This T cell receptor beta chain derives from a study of T-cell memory formation after mild COVID-19. Note on this clonotype: Its specificity is unknown.

MiXCR, run by TCRdb on the 5' RACE reads, gives a single entry per CDR3 protein. Here the sample spans fewer than 400,000 distinct CDR3 sequences, approximately 15% being singletons. After removal of 3 bases from V and 4 bases from J, the junction contained 5 bases not matched to a gene. CDR1 is SQVTM, CDR2 ANQGSEA, per germline. This CDR3 has 14 amino acids. Study conclusions and caveats: Largely, contracting CD4+ clones fell within CM and EM, and contracting CD8+ clones within EMRA.

The sequencing input was PBMCs or a T cell subset sorted from them (not recorded which). This clonotype was sampled from a man between 18 and 35 years old who had mild COVID-19 (a few samples of this study predate the infection). Cell type and time point are not known. The chain has TRBV29-1 and TRBJ1-2, with 10 bases matching TRBD1. CDR3 bases: TGCAGCGTTGATCGACAGGGGGCGACCTATGGCTACACCTTC. It is translated as CSVDRQGATYGYTF.